Below are 5 T cell receptor beta chains sequenced from a single sample in a study of blood T cell repertoires in COVID-19. The data were produced by immunoSEQ multiplex PCR, yet TCRdb's version contains in-frame clones alone and is incomplete. Of 150,000 to 200,000 clones in the sample, roughly four fifths were seen once. Material: peripheral blood. Receptor source: a human donor in a cohort sampled during active COVID-19.

The V and J genes are TRBV9 and TRBJ2-7; D might be TRBD1 (6 bases). Germline CDR1 is SGDLS and CDR2 is YYNGEE. Trimming removed 3 bases at V and 5 bases at J, with 12 bases between. This CDR3 spans 13 amino acids. CDR3 bases: TGTGCCAGCAGCGCCAGACAGGAGCACGAGCAGTACTTC. Translating it yields CASSARQEHEQYF.

The chain joins TRBV5-4 to TRBJ1-6; no reliable D call. The V and J ends lost 5 bases and 0 bases respectively, with 9 bases between them. Per the germline V gene, CDR1 is SGHNT and CDR2 is YYREEE (reference sequence). The CDR3 runs 15 residues. CDR3 bases: TGTGCCAGCAGGACCGGAGGCTCCTATAATTCACCCCTCCACTTT. This gives the protein CASRTGGSYNSPLHF.

This chain links TRBV7-2 with TRBJ2-2; 9 bases are shared with TRBD2. After removal of 4 bases from V and 1 base from J, the junction contained 7 bases not matched to a gene. The germline V gene has CDR1 SGHTA and CDR2 FQGNSA. The CDR3 is 17 residues long. The DNA for the CDR3 is TGTGCCAGCAGCTCTCGCGGGGGGGCCTTGAACACCGGGGAGCTGTTTTTT. Translation: CASSSRGGALNTGELFF. Filled out from reference TRBV7-2 and TRBJ2-2, the complete variable domain reads GAGVSQSPSNKVTEKGKDVELRCDPISGHTALYWYRQSLGQGLEFLIYFQGNSAPDKSGLPSDRFSAERTGGSVSTLTIQRTQQEDSAVYLCASSSRGGALNTGELFFGEGSRLTVL.

The rearrangement joins TRBV7-8 to TRBJ2-1; 12 positions agree with TRBD2. V lost 5 bases, J lost 6 bases, and 2 bases stayed unmatched. The CDR3 sequence is 14 residues long. From germline, CDR1 is SGHVS and CDR2 FQNEAQ. The CDR3 loop reads CASSRLAGANEQFF. CDR3 nucleotides: TGTGCCAGCAGCCGACTAGCGGGGGCCAATGAGCAGTTCTTC.

The chain links TRBV3-1 (or the pseudogene TRBV3-2) to TRBJ2-7, with 7 bases matching TRBD2. The CDR3 is made up of 15 amino acids. The V gene end was trimmed by 1 base and the J gene end by 3 bases; junction bases not matched to a gene: 6. Per the germline V gene, CDR1 is LGHDT and CDR2 is YNNKEL (reference sequence). The CDR3 region has the DNA TGTGCCAGCAGCCAAGTGGCAGGGACTAACTACGAGCAGTACTTC. Encoded protein: CASSQVAGTNYEQYF.